These 8 T cell receptor beta chains came from one sample sequenced in a study of graft-versus-host responses after intestinal transplantation. Generated by immunoSEQ multiplex PCR, the TCRdb table keeps only in-frame clones and is missing some. The sample lists some 22,000 clones, 50% to 60% seen once, with just over 1% in the top ten. Sample: alloreactive CD4+ T cells from a mixed lymphocyte reaction culture, taken before intestinal transplant. Subset defined: CFSE-low proliferating T cells sorted from roughly 6-day pre-transplant mixed lymphocyte reaction (GvH or HvG direction). The receptors come from a human patient who received an intestinal transplant.

The chain links TRBV5-1 to TRBJ2-4, with D uncertain. With 2 bases removed from V and 4 bases from J, the gap between germline ends came to 13 bases. The germline gives CDR1 SGHRS, CDR2 YFSETQ. The CDR3 has 15 residues. CDR3 protein: CASSFSRDSKNIQYF. The CDR3 DNA reads TGCGCCAGCAGCTTTTCACGAGATTCTAAAAACATTCAGTACTTC.

DNA for the CDR3: TGTGCCAGCAGTTTAGCGGGCACAGAAGCTTTCTTT. It is translated as CASSLAGTEAFF. This chain connects TRBV28 to TRBJ1-1; D gene unclear. Germline V gene data show CDR1 as MDHEN and CDR2 as SYDVKM. The CDR3 length is 12 residues. The V gene lost 2 bases and the J gene lost 8 bases, with 9 bases spanning the gap.

This rearrangement joins TRBV2 to TRBJ2-4, with 7 bases that match TRBD2. The CDR3 is made up of 13 amino acids. CDR1 and CDR2 (germline): SNHLY, FYNNEI. V was pared by 11 bases and J by 6 bases, with 10 bases of the junction left unmatched. Written as DNA, the CDR3 is TGTGCCTGCAAGCGGGATGGGGGAAACATTCAGTACTTC. This gives the protein CACKRDGGNIQYF.

This clone was found a few times. This sequence joins TRBV9 and TRBJ2-3; 9 bases are a match to TRBD2. The CDR3 has 17 residues. The germline V gene encodes CDR1 SGDLS and CDR2 YYNGEE. With 0 bases clipped from V and 6 bases from J, the junction kept 11 bases outside the gene matches. CDR3 nucleotide sequence: TGTGCCAGCAGCGTAGACTTGCGGGGGGGCCAAAGGGATACGCAGTATTTT. Amino acid sequence: CASSVDLRGGQRDTQYF.

This chain uses TRBV29-1 with TRBJ2-1; D is possibly TRBD1 (6 bases). Trimming shortened V by 5 bases and J by 14 bases, and 13 bases separated the two germline ends. The CDR3 runs to 10 residues. CDR1 is SQVTM, CDR2 ANQGSEA, per germline. The chain's CDR3 is CSVSRQAEFF. The CDR3 bases are TGCAGCGTTTCGAGACAGGCGGAGTTCTTC.

The rearrangement joins TRBV5-4 to TRBJ2-2, with D unclear. CDR3 length: 13 residues. Looked up from germline, CDR1 is SGHNT and CDR2 is YYREEE (reference sequence). Trimming removed 1 base at V and 7 bases at J, with 8 bases between. In nucleotides, the CDR3 is TGTGCCAGCAGCTTGAGTTTCAGCGGGGAGCTGTTTTTT. Its protein is CASSLSFSGELFF. The full variable domain, with the rest looked up from reference TRBV5-4 and TRBJ2-2, is ETGVTQSPTHLIKTRGQQVTLRCSSQSGHNTVSWYQQALGQGPQFIFQYYREEENGRGNFPPRFSGLQFPNYSSELNVNALELDDSALYLCASSLSFSGELFFGEGSRLTVL.

CDR3 protein: CATGRPQNEQFF. DNA for the CDR3: TGTGCCACGGGGAGACCTCAGAATGAGCAGTTCTTC. V gene TRBV10-3 combines with J gene TRBJ2-1; a weak D match, TRBD2 (5 bases). Germline CDR1 is ENHRY and CDR2 is SYGVKD. The CDR3 has 12 amino acids. Trimming removed 10 bases from V and 7 bases from J, with 14 bases in between.

This chain joins TRBV6-6 and TRBJ2-7, with TRBD1 identical over 7 bases. The CDR3 has 15 residues. In germline, CDR1 is MNHNY, CDR2 SVGAGI (reference sequence). V gave up 2 bases and J gave up 6 bases; unmatched junction bases: 10. The CDR3 bases are TGTGCCAGCAGTTACAGGACAGGCGGCCTTGGCGAGCAGTACTTC. Amino acids: CASSYRTGGLGEQYF.